By share, the clone carrying this TCR beta chain counts as large. What it binds is not known. Generated by immunoSEQ multiplex PCR, the TCRdb table keeps only in-frame clones and is missing some. In the table there are roughly 30,000 clones, roughly four fifths of which are singletons. These data originate in a study of OX40 agonist ivuxolimab in advanced cancers. Whole-study context: A mean age of about 59 years, range roughly 20 to 80, was recorded, and approximately 80% were male. Prior therapy, whether anti-PD-1, anti-PD-L1 or anti-CTLA-4, was allowed, and 30% to 40% had some. Findings and caveats of the study: CD8+ T cells (on average) carried more expanded clones than CD4+ T cells.

The CDR3 totals 13 residues. V was clipped by 0 bases and J by 7 bases, with 10 bases between them. Germline V gene sequence: CDR1 KGHSH, CDR2 LQKENI. This clonotype was obtained from an adult with an advanced solid tumor such as melanoma, head and neck, liver or kidney cancer. The V gene is TRBV18, the J gene TRBJ2-7, with a possible D match to TRBD2 (5 bases). The sample here was CD4+ or CD8+ T cells sorted from blood, taken in a trial of the OX40 agonist ivuxolimab. This CDR3 is CASSPPGSGEQYF. Here the CDR3 DNA reads TGTGCCAGCTCACCACCTGGGTCGGGGGAGCAGTACTTC.